This T cell receptor beta chain was profiled in a study of CD8 T cells in ankylosing spondylitis. The study, taken as a whole, reports: According to the report, clones linked to the disease were significantly enriched in matched synovial fluid samples taken from ankylosing spondylitis patients. Within ankylosing spondylitis blood, a TCR beta motif made up of under 10 highly homologous variants appeared to be characteristic. In peripheral blood, disease-linked CD8+ clones occurred at relatively low frequencies.

This clonotype has a count of ten or more. The antigen is undetermined. The authors made TCR beta libraries by quantitative 5'-RACE with molecular barcodes. From the 5' RACE reads, TCRdb called clonotypes with MiXCR, one entry per CDR3 protein. The sample carries about 140,000 distinct CDR3 sequences, roughly 8.8% recorded once. The sequenced sample was synovial fluid, either unsorted or a sorted T cell fraction (not recorded which). The clonotype originates from a male donor with ankylosing spondylitis.

The CDR3 spells CAISERGDRGLYGYTF. The CDR3 DNA sequence: TGTGCCATCAGTGAGAGGGGGGACAGGGGGCTCTATGGCTACACCTTC. This chain joins TRBV10-3 and TRBJ1-2, with 12 bases aligning to TRBD1. The CDR3 has 16 amino acids. Germline CDR1 and CDR2: ENHRY and SYGVKD. V was pared by 2 bases and J by 4 bases, with 5 bases of the junction left unmatched.